What follows are 14 T cell receptor beta chains derived from one specimen sequenced in a study of beta chain features in type 1 diabetes. The whole isolated RNA underwent reverse transcription, so sequencing captured expressed TCRB transcripts. TCRdb keeps only in-frame clones here, not all; method: immunoSEQ multiplex PCR. The table lists hundreds of thousands of clones, 25% to 35% of them singletons, with about 0.065% in the top ten. Source material: naive CD4+ T cells from blood. The receptor set was obtained from a man younger than 35 in good health.

The chain has TRBV29-1 and TRBJ2-1; D not certain. Germline assignment: CDR1 SQVTM and CDR2 ANQGSEA. The CDR3 covers 11 residues. V was clipped by 3 bases and J by 0 bases, with 0 bases between them. In nucleotides, the CDR3 is TGCAGCGTTGACTCCTACAATGAGCAGTTCTTC. Protein product: CSVDSYNEQFF.

In its sample, this clone was seen a few times. The same CDR3 can be traced to other DNA sequences in this sample. V usage is TRBV7-9 and J usage is TRBJ1-1, with 7 bases lining up with TRBD1. This CDR3 is built from 13 residues. Germline V gene lookup returns CDR1 SEHNR and CDR2 FQNEAQ (reference sequence). J was trimmed by 2 bases and V by 8 bases; bases with no gene match: 5. For the CDR3, the DNA is TGTGCCAGCGGTGGACAGGCCAACACTGAAGCTTTCTTT. Encoded protein: CASGGQANTEAFF. The variable domain in full, with the rest retrieved from reference TRBV7-9 and TRBJ1-1, is DTGVSQNPRHKITKRGQNVTFRCDPISEHNRLYWYRQTLGQGPEFLTYFQNEAQLEKSRLLSDRFSAERPKGSFSTLEIQRTEQGDSAMYLCASGGQANTEAFFGQGTRLTVV.

The CDR3 nucleotides read TGCAGCGTCCAGGCCGACACAGATACGCAGTATTTT. The encoded protein is CSVQADTDTQYF. This chain uses TRBV29-1 with TRBJ2-3, with D hard to call. The CDR3 has 12 amino acids. Germline values: CDR1 SQVTM, CDR2 ANQGSEA. Trimming took 6 bases from V and 2 from J, leaving 9 bases between them.

There are a few counts of this clone. In nucleotides, the CDR3 is TGTGCCAGCAGCTTATATCAACAGCCCCAGCATTTT. Translation: CASSLYQQPQHF. The V gene is TRBV7-2, the J gene TRBJ1-5; the D is unclear. Trimming removed 2 bases from V and 7 bases from J, with 6 bases in between. This CDR3 has 12 residues. In germline, CDR1 is SGHTA, CDR2 FQGNSA.

Comment on this clone: One end of the junction is discordant with germline, which a read error may explain. The V and J genes are TRBV4-3 and TRBJ2-4; D remains unclear. CDR3 length equals 14 residues. Germline CDR1 reads LGHNA; CDR2 reads YSLEER. The CDR3 sequence is CASSQDAAGLFMHF. CDR3 in DNA: TGCGCCAGCAGCCAAGATGCGGCAGGCTTGTTCATGCACTTC.

The genes are TRBV19 and TRBJ2-2, with D possibly being TRBD2 (6 bases). The length of the CDR3 is 14 residues. Germline CDR1 and CDR2: LNHDA and SQIVND (reference sequence). V lost 10 bases and J lost 2, with 14 bases in between. This CDR3 is CATSPGVNTGELFF. CDR3 nucleotides: TGTGCCACCTCCCCGGGAGTAAACACCGGGGAGCTGTTTTTT.

In the case of this clone: One end of the junction does not line up with germline, which may come from a read error. The genes are TRBV10-3 and TRBJ2-1, with 7 bases matching TRBD1. The CDR3 length is 16 residues. Germline CDR1 and CDR2: ENHRY and SYGVKD. The CDR3 here is CASSYSNRGSYNEQFF. The CDR3 bases are TGTGCCAGCAGTTACTCTAACAGGGGTTCCTACAATGAGCAGTTCTTC.

This clone showed up just a few times. The chain couples TRBV27 to TRBJ2-7; 9 bases map to TRBD1. Germline CDR1 is MNHEY and CDR2 is SMNVEV (reference sequence). V shed 2 bases and J 4 bases; nucleotides not matched to a gene: 3. This CDR3 contains 14 residues. DNA of the CDR3: TGTGCCAGCAGTTTAATGGGACAGGGTTACGAGCAGTACTTC. It yields the protein CASSLMGQGYEQYF.

The chain has TRBV11-2 and TRBJ1-1, with D tentatively TRBD1 (6 bases). Germline CDR1 is SGHAT and CDR2 is FQNNGV. The V end lost 5 bases, the J end lost 3 bases, and 13 bases lay between the germline ends. CDR3 size: 14 residues. The CDR3 DNA sequence: TGTGCCAGCAGCACACACAGGGAGGACACTGAAGCTTTCTTT. This encodes CASSTHREDTEAFF.

The chain is built from TRBV7-9 and TRBJ1-3, with TRBD1 as a possible D gene (5 bases). The CDR3 covers 14 residues. The V and J ends lost 1 base and 3 bases respectively, with 7 bases between them. CDR1 and CDR2 (germline): SEHNR, FQNEAQ (reference sequence). The DNA of the CDR3 is TGTGCCAGCAGCTTAGAAGGGGTTGGAAACACCATATATTTT. Residues: CASSLEGVGNTIYF.

The chain has TRBV30 and TRBJ1-4, with TRBD1 as a possible D gene (6 bases). The length of the CDR3 is 15 residues. Germline loops: CDR1 GTSNPN, CDR2 SVGIG (reference sequence). V was clipped by 4 bases and J by 1 base, with 13 bases between them. The CDR3 bases are TGTGCCTGGAAAAGGGGGATGGAAACTAATGAAAAACTGTTTTTT. Its protein product is CAWKRGMETNEKLFF.

The chain employs TRBV28 and TRBJ2-7; TRBD1 might be the D (6 bases). Germline CDR1 MDHEN, CDR2 SYDVKM. The CDR3 runs to 16 residues. Between the trimmed V and J ends, which lost 6 bases and 0 bases, there was a span of 18 bases. The CDR3 coding sequence is TGTGCCAGCAGCCCTACCCTCCGACAGGTCTCCTACGAGCAGTACTTC. Translating it yields CASSPTLRQVSYEQYF.

The V call is TRBV29-1, the J call TRBJ1-5; tentative D call: TRBD1 (5 bases). V lost 0 bases to trimming and J lost 7 bases, with 10 bases between them. CDR1 is SQVTM, CDR2 ANQGSEA, per germline. The CDR3 length is 13 residues. The CDR3 DNA reads TGCAGCGTTGAAGAAGTAAGGGGACAGCCCCAGCATTTT. Translated, it gives CSVEEVRGQPQHF.

The count of this clone is one. The rearrangement links TRBV27 to TRBJ2-3, with 7 bases lining up with TRBD2. CDR3 length: 14 amino acids. The J segment lost 2 bases and the V segment lost 4 bases, leaving 3 bases of the junction unmatched. Germline V lookup: CDR1 MNHEY, CDR2 SMNVEV (reference sequence). The CDR3 DNA sequence: TGTGCCAGCAGTTCTAGCGGCTACACAGATACGCAGTATTTT. Residues: CASSSSGYTDTQYF.